One sample yielded the 16 T cell receptor beta chains listed below, sequenced in a study of shared clonotypes between healthy human individuals. Libraries were prepared by immunoSEQ multiplex PCR; TCRdb keeps only in-frame clonotypes and omits some of them. The sample holds over a million clones; about 84% are singletons and the top ten take roughly 0.57%. Sequencing input: memory CD4+ T cells from PBMCs. Described subset: CD45RA-negative fraction. These TCRs come from a man aged 18 to 30 in good health. Some clones in this sample may be carry-over from other donors' samples.

A note on this clone: At one of its ends the junction is not consistent with the germline gene, which may arise from a read error. The J gene is TRBJ2-7, the V gene TRBV7-3, with D tentatively TRBD1 (5 bases). Germline V gives CDR1 SGHTA, CDR2 FQGTGA. This CDR3 is 14 amino acids long. The CDR3 loop is CASSITGTHHEQYF. The CDR3 DNA reads TGTGCCAGCAGCATAACAGGTACCCATCACGAGCAGTACTTC.

The rearrangement uses TRBV28 and TRBJ2-7; TRBD1 is a possible D gene (6 bases). The CDR3 spans 11 residues. Trimming left V 7 bases short and J 4 bases short, with 8 bases between. Per germline, CDR1 MDHEN and CDR2 SYDVKM. CDR3 protein: CASTRGYEQYF. The CDR3 coding sequence is TGTGCCAGCACCAGGGGTTACGAGCAGTACTTC.

This chain joins TRBV6-5 and TRBJ2-7; D is undetermined. Looked up from germline, CDR1 is MNHEY and CDR2 is SVGAGI. V gave up 8 bases and J gave up 0 bases, with 17 bases separating them. The CDR3 spans 15 residues. The CDR3 nucleotides are TGTGCCAGCCAGGCCGCGGCAGGAAACTCCTACGAGCAGTACTTC. Translating gives CASQAAAGNSYEQYF.

V usage is TRBV5-4 and J usage is TRBJ1-4; no clear D gene. V was trimmed by 4 bases and J by 4 bases, leaving 11 bases between them. There are 14 residues in the CDR3. The germline V gene encodes CDR1 SGHNT and CDR2 YYREEE (reference sequence). This CDR3 reads CASSRAGFNEKLFF. DNA for the CDR3: TGTGCCAGCAGCCGGGCAGGTTTTAATGAAAAACTGTTTTTT.

This chain joins TRBV4-1 and TRBJ2-2, with 12 positions matching TRBD2. CDR1 MGHRA and CDR2 YSYEKL come from the germline V gene. After removal of 1 base from V and 6 bases from J, the junction contained 3 bases not matched to a gene. This CDR3 comprises 16 residues. This CDR3 is CASSQATSGRPGELFF. The CDR3, as DNA: TGCGCCAGCAGCCAAGCTACTAGCGGGAGGCCCGGGGAGCTGTTTTTT.

V gene TRBV7-3 combines with J gene TRBJ2-4; D is possibly TRBD2 (6 bases). Between the trimmed V and J ends, which lost 10 bases and 6 bases, there was a span of 16 bases. Germline assignment: CDR1 SGHTA and CDR2 FQGTGA. CDR3 size: 13 residues. CDR3 DNA: TGTGCCACCCAGACGGGAGTCGGAAACATTCAGTACTTC. It codes for CATQTGVGNIQYF.

The gene calls are TRBV28 and TRBJ1-1; 10 positions match TRBD1. The CDR3 totals 17 residues. CDR1 and CDR2 (germline): MDHEN, SYDVKM. The V segment lost 1 base and the J segment 10 bases; nucleotides outside the gene matches: 15. The CDR3 DNA sequence: TGTGCCAGCAGTTTATATCATCCCGGGACAGGGGTCCCCGGAGCTTTCTTT. Its translation: CASSLYHPGTGVPGAFF. The whole variable domain, remainder taken from reference TRBV28 and TRBJ1-1, is DVKVTQSSRYLVKRTGEKVFLECVQDMDHENMFWYRQDPGLGLRLIYFSYDVKMKEKGDIPEGYSVSREKKERFSLILESASTNQTSMYLCASSLYHPGTGVPGAFFGQGTRLTVV.

This chain uses TRBV4-1 with TRBJ1-4; D is possibly TRBD1 (6 bases). With 5 bases removed from V and 1 base from J, the gap between germline ends came to 11 bases. CDR1 is MGHRA and CDR2 is YSYEKL in the germline V gene. The CDR3 sequence is 15 residues long. CDR3 loop: CASSVRGKTNEKLFF. In DNA, the CDR3 is TGCGCCAGCAGCGTTAGGGGGAAAACTAATGAAAAACTGTTTTTT.

Concerning this clone: The same CDR3 arises from other DNA sequences in this sample as well. The chain is built from TRBV28 and TRBJ1-5; 8 positions match TRBD1. Germline values: CDR1 MDHEN, CDR2 SYDVKM. V trimming: 6 bases; J trimming: 2 bases; junction bases outside the gene matches: 0. The CDR3 runs to 13 residues. CDR3 nucleotides: TGTGCCAGCAGACAGGGGGGCAATCAGCCCCAGCATTTT. It specifies CASRQGGNQPQHF. The whole variable domain, filled in from reference TRBV28 and TRBJ1-5, reads DVKVTQSSRYLVKRTGEKVFLECVQDMDHENMFWYRQDPGLGLRLIYFSYDVKMKEKGDIPEGYSVSREKKERFSLILESASTNQTSMYLCASRQGGNQPQHFGDGTRLSIL.

This chain uses TRBV11-3 with TRBJ2-2; no clear D. Germline V gene sequence: CDR1 SGHNT, CDR2 YENEEA. The CDR3 consists of 14 residues. V was cut by 4 bases and J by 1 base, with 7 bases left in between. Here the CDR3 DNA reads TGTGCCAGCAGCTCGGGTCTGAACACCGGGGAGCTGTTTTTT. This translates into CASSSGLNTGELFF.

The chain couples TRBV7-6 to TRBJ2-1; TRBD1 agrees at 7 bases. This CDR3 is 15 amino acids long. CDR1 SGHVS and CDR2 FNYEAQ come from the germline V gene. V shed 4 bases and J 8 bases; nucleotides not matched to a gene: 11. The CDR3: CASSSDARDSHEQFF. In DNA, the CDR3 is TGTGCCAGCAGCTCGGACGCCCGGGACAGTCATGAGCAGTTCTTC.

V is TRBV7-2 and J is TRBJ2-1, with 12 positions matching TRBD2. Germline V gene lookup returns CDR1 SGHTA and CDR2 FQGNSA. The V gene end was trimmed by 2 bases and the J gene end by 4 bases; junction bases not matched to a gene: 3. There are 16 residues in the CDR3. The CDR3 region is CASSLPLAGGYNEQFF. The CDR3 DNA follows: TGTGCCAGCAGCTTACCCCTAGCGGGAGGGTACAATGAGCAGTTCTTC.

The CDR3 sequence is CASSQDRVPEAFF. CDR3 bases: TGTGCCAGCAGCCAGGACAGGGTACCTGAAGCTTTCTTT. V and J are TRBV4-2 and TRBJ1-1, with TRBD1 identical over 8 bases. V trimming: 3 bases; J trimming: 6 bases; junction bases outside the gene matches: 3. The CDR3 has 13 residues. From germline, CDR1 is LGHNA and CDR2 YNFKEQ.

The chain joins TRBV5-6 to TRBJ2-1, with TRBD1 as a possible D gene (6 bases). Germline V lookup: CDR1 SGHDT, CDR2 YYEEEE. Trimming shortened V by 4 bases and J by 1 base, and 15 bases separated the two germline ends. The CDR3 has 16 amino acids. The CDR3, as DNA: TGTGCCAGCAGCCTCGACAGGACAGATTCCTACAATGAGCAGTTCTTC. Translating gives CASSLDRTDSYNEQFF.

The V call is TRBV2, the J call TRBJ1-2, with 7 nucleotides matching TRBD1. The CDR3 has 14 amino acids. The germline V gene encodes CDR1 SNHLY and CDR2 FYNNEI. Losses at the gene ends were 7 bases for V and 3 bases for J; bases not matched to a gene: 8. As DNA, the CDR3 is TGTGCCAGCATAAGACAGGGTAATGACTATGGCTACACCTTC. The encoded protein is CASIRQGNDYGYTF.

The chain joins TRBV9 to TRBJ1-2, with D perhaps matching TRBD1 (6 bases). Germline V gene data show CDR1 as SGDLS and CDR2 as YYNGEE. The germline V and J ends were trimmed by 3 bases and 6 bases, with 12 bases remaining between them. The CDR3 spans 13 residues. CDR3 DNA: TGTGCCAGCAGCGCACAGGGTTGGGATGGCTACACCTTC. This codes for CASSAQGWDGYTF.